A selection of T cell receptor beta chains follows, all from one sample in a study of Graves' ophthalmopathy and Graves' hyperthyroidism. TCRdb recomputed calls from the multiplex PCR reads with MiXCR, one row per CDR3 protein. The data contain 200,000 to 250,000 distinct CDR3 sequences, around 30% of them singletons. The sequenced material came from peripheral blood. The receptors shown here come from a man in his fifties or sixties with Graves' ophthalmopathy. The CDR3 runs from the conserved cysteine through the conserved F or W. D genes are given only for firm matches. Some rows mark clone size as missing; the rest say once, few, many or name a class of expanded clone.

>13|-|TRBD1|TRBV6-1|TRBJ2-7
TGTGCCAGCACCCCTGAGGGACAGTACGAGCAGTACTTC
CASTPEGQYEQYF
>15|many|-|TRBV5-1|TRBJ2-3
TGCGCCAGCACCTCGGGGTGGGGGAGCACAGATACGCAGTATTTT
CASTSGWGSTDTQYF
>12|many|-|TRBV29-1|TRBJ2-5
TGCAGCGTTGCCGACAACCAAGAGACCCAGTACTTC
CSVADNQETQYF
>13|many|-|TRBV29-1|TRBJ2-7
TGCAGCGTTGAAGATCGGGGCAGCTACGAGCAGTACTTC
CSVEDRGSYEQYF
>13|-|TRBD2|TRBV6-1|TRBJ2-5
TGTGCCGGCGGACTAGCGGGGGTGGAGACCCAGTACTTC
CAGGLAGVETQYF
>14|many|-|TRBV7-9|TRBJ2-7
TGTGCCAGCAGCTTAGTTCAGTTCCCCTACGAGCAGTACTTC
CASSLVQFPYEQYF
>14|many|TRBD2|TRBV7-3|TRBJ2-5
TGTGCCAGCAGCATAGGGACTAGCGAAGAGACCCAGTACTTC
CASSIGTSEETQYF
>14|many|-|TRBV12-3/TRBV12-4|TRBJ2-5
TGTGCCAGCAGTTTTACTTCCCTGAGGGAGACCCAGTACTTC
CASSFTSLRETQYF
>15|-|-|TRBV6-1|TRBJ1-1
TGTGCCAGCAGTCCTGGGGGTTTTGCGAACACTGAAGCTTTCTTT
CASSPGGFANTEAFF
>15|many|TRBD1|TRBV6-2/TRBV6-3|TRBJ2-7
TGTGCCAGCACCGGCTTCGGACAGGGGAAACACGAGCAGTACTTC
CASTGFGQGKHEQYF
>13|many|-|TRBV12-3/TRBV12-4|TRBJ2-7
TGTGCCAGTAATCTGAGGGGGGTGAACGAGCAGTACTTC
CASNLRGVNEQYF
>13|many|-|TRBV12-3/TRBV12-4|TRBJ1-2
TGTGCCAGCACCGCTGTGTCCTACTATGGCTACACCTTC
CASTAVSYYGYTF
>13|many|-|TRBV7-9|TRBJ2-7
TGTGCCAGCAGCTTACCGTTGGGCTACGAGCAGTACTTC
CASSLPLGYEQYF
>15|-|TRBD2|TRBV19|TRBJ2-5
TGTGCCAGCACCCCGGGACTAGCGGGAGTGGAGACCCAGTACTTC
CASTPGLAGVETQYF
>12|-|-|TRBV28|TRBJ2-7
TGTGCCAGCAGACAGGGTTCGTACGAGCAGTACTTC
CASRQGSYEQYF
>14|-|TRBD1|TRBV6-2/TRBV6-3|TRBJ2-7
TGTGCCACCCTCTCCGGGACAGGGGGCTACGAGCAGTACTTC
CATLSGTGGYEQYF
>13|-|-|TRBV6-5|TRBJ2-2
TGTGCCAGCAGTTACTCGATATCCCGGGAGCTGTTTTTT
CASSYSISRELFF
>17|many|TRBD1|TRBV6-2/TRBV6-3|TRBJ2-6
TGTGCCAGCAGTGCACGACAGGGGAAAACAGGGGCCAACGTCCTGACTTTC
CASSARQGKTGANVLTF